This T cell receptor (beta chain) was sequenced during a study of shared clonotypes between healthy human individuals. The V end was cut by 4 bases, the J end by 6 bases, with 11 bases between. Germline lookup yields CDR1 SGHKS and CDR2 YYEKEE (reference sequence). The CDR3 has 12 residues. Deep was the level at which the assay was run. Clones were read by immunoSEQ multiplex PCR, and TCRdb kept only the in-frame ones, dropping some. The sample records 400,000 to 600,000 clones, 60% to 80% being singletons. Input material: PBMCs. The sequence was collected from a woman aged 35 to 49 in good health. Some clones in this sample may be carry-over from other donors' samples. The rearrangement joins TRBV5-5 to TRBJ2-7; no reliable D call. The CDR3 region has the DNA TGTGCCAGCAGCCCACATGGTGGCGAGCAGTACTTC. As protein: CASSPHGGEQYF.